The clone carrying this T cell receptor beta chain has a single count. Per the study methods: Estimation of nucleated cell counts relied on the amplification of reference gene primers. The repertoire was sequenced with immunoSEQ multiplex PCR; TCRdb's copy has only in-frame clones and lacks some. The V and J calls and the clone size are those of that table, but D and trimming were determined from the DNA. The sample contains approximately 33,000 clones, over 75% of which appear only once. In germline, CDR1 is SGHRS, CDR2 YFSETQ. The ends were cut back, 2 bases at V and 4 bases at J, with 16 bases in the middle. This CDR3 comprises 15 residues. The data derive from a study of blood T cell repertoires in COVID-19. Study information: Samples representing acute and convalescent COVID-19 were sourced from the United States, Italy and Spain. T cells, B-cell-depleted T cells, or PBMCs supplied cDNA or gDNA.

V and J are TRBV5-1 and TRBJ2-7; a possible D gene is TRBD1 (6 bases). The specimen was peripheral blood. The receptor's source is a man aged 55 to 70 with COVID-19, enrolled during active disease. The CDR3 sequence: CASSFEVTRGYEQYF. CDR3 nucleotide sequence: TGCGCCAGCAGCTTTGAAGTAACGAGGGGGTACGAGCAGTACTTC.